These 14 T cell receptor beta chains share one sample of origin, sequenced in a study of blood T cells in healthy people across ages. Alongside a J-beta primer mix, a sample-barcoded 5' primer served in a second PCR lasting about 7 to 12 cycles. MiXCR, run by TCRdb on the 5' RACE reads, gives a single entry per CDR3 protein. The data contain approximately 1.5 million distinct CDR3 sequences, roughly 43% of them singletons. Sequenced input: blood. The origin of the receptors is a woman between 18 and 29 years old in good health.

V and J are TRBV6-6 and TRBJ2-7, with 7 bases fitting TRBD2. CDR3 length equals 14 residues. Germline V CDR1 and CDR2: MNHNY, SVGAGI (reference sequence). The junction had 6 bases not matched to a gene; V was cut back by 6 bases and J by 1 base. This CDR3 is CASSLRRESYEQYF. The CDR3 DNA reads TGTGCCAGCAGCCTGAGGCGGGAGTCCTACGAGCAGTACTTC.

This clonotype was found a few times. The chain couples TRBV20-1 to TRBJ2-6; 10 bases line up with TRBD1. The CDR3 spans 17 residues. Germline CDR1 is DFQATT and CDR2 is SNEGSKA (reference sequence). V lost 1 base, J lost 3 bases, and 6 bases stayed unmatched. DNA for the CDR3: TGCAGTGCTAGAGGTTCGGGACAGGGGCTTGGGGCCAACGTCCTGACTTTC. Protein: CSARGSGQGLGANVLTF.

This clonotype was seen a few times. The CDR3 protein is CASSEQQGYNSPLHF. The CDR3 DNA sequence: TGTGCCAGCAGCGAACAACAGGGTTATAATTCACCCCTCCACTTT. J is TRBJ1-6 and V is TRBV9; possibly TRBD1 for D (6 bases). V dropped 3 bases and J dropped 4 bases, with 11 bases sitting between them. Germline CDR1 is SGDLS and CDR2 is YYNGEE. The CDR3 is made up of 15 amino acids.

The chain employs TRBV15 and TRBJ1-4, with D possibly TRBD1 on 6 matching bases. This CDR3 has 16 residues. Germline CDR1 is LNHNV and CDR2 is YYDKDF (reference sequence). V lost 3 bases, J lost 0 bases, and 11 bases lay in between. CDR3 in DNA: TGTGCCACCAGCAGGGACAGCATTTCAACTAATGAAAAACTGTTTTTT. This sequence encodes CATSRDSISTNEKLFF.

The V and J genes are TRBV20-1 and TRBJ2-2; 7 nucleotides match TRBD1. The V and J ends lost 0 bases and 1 base, in that order; junction bases with no gene match: 5. The CDR3 has 16 residues. In germline, CDR1 is DFQATT, CDR2 SNEGSKA (reference sequence). The CDR3 here is CSARDPRTGNTGELFF. CDR3 nucleotide sequence: TGCAGTGCTAGAGATCCCCGGACAGGGAACACCGGGGAGCTGTTTTTT.

The chain is built from TRBV6-6 and TRBJ2-4; 10 bases map to TRBD1. CDR1 is MNHNY and CDR2 is SVGAGI in the germline V gene (reference sequence). V lost 4 bases and J lost 2; bases outside the gene matches: 8. This CDR3 spans 17 amino acids. CDR3 DNA: TGTGCCAGCAGTTCTATGACAGGGGGCTTGACCAAAAACATTCAGTACTTC. Its translation is CASSSMTGGLTKNIQYF.

V usage is TRBV15 and J usage is TRBJ2-1; 8 bases align to TRBD1. This CDR3 has 16 residues. Germline loops: CDR1 LNHNV, CDR2 YYDKDF (reference sequence). The V segment lost 1 base and the J segment 0 bases; nucleotides outside the gene matches: 2. The CDR3, as DNA: TGTGCCACCAGCAGAGGGACAGGGAGCTCCTACAATGAGCAGTTCTTC. Amino acid sequence: CATSRGTGSSYNEQFF.

On this clonotype itself: This sequence may be a read error, since a much larger clone differs from it by one base. The chain links TRBV5-6 to TRBJ2-1; D is unclear. Per germline, CDR1 SGHDT and CDR2 YYEEEE. CDR3 length: 12 amino acids. CDR3 amino acids: CAGSFKDNEQFF. CDR3 in DNA: TGTGCCGGCAGCTTTAAGGACAATGAGCAGTTCTTC.

The rearrangement joins TRBV5-1 to TRBJ2-7, with TRBD1 matching over 8 bases. The ends lost 4 bases at V and 9 bases at J; junction bases unmatched: 6. Germline CDR1 SGHRS, CDR2 YFSETQ. The CDR3 sequence is 12 residues long. CDR3 sequence (DNA): TGCGCCAGCAGCCTCAAGGGGACAGGGCAGTACTTC. This codes for CASSLKGTGQYF.

The chain links TRBV29-1 to TRBJ2-1, with TRBD1 as a possible D gene (5 bases). CDR1 is SQVTM, CDR2 ANQGSEA, per germline. The CDR3 has 16 amino acids. The V gene lost 4 bases and the J gene lost 8 bases, with 24 bases spanning the gap. As DNA, the CDR3 is TGCAGCGTTGTGCCTCAGGGCCCAGGGCACCGGGATGAGCAGTTCTTC. Amino acid sequence: CSVVPQGPGHRDEQFF.

The rearrangement joins TRBV6-6 to TRBJ2-3, with D hard to call. The CDR3 length is 15 residues. V was pared by 4 bases and J by 3 bases, with 14 bases between. From germline, CDR1 is MNHNY and CDR2 SVGAGI (reference sequence). CDR3 sequence (DNA): TGTGCCAGCAGTTCTTTGGGCATGAGGACAGATACGCAGTATTTT. This gives the protein CASSSLGMRTDTQYF.

The J gene is TRBJ1-1, the V gene TRBV7-3; possibly TRBD1 for D (6 bases). The CDR3 extends over 16 amino acids. The V gene lost 0 bases and the J gene lost 3 bases, with 14 bases spanning the gap. Looked up from germline, CDR1 is SGHTA and CDR2 is FQGTGA. The CDR3 nucleotides are TGTGCCAGCAGCTTAACGGGAACCGACAGGTACACTGAAGCTTTCTTT. Protein: CASSLTGTDRYTEAFF.

This chain links TRBV29-1 with TRBJ2-3; the D gene could be TRBD1 or TRBD2 (6 bases each). The ends were cut back, 3 bases at V and 4 bases at J, with 14 bases in the middle. Germline-derived CDR1 and CDR2 are SQVTM and ANQGSEA. The CDR3 runs to 14 residues. The CDR3 DNA reads as TGCAGCGTTGAGGGGGCCGGGGGTCCAGATACGCAGTATTTT. It specifies CSVEGAGGPDTQYF.

The CDR3 region has the DNA TGTGCCAGCAGCTACTATTCAGATACGCAGTATTTT. Its translation: CASSYYSDTQYF. This chain uses TRBV13 with TRBJ2-3; D gene uncertain. This CDR3 spans 12 amino acids. V was pared by 4 bases and J by 4 bases, with 6 bases between. In germline, CDR1 is PRHDT, CDR2 FYEKMQ (reference sequence).